These T cell receptor beta chains were read from a single sample in a study of cytomegalovirus exposure and HLA in healthy donors. The assay was immunoSEQ multiplex PCR, and TCRdb's table has in-frame clones only and misses some. This sample yields around 180,000 clones, of which around 80% are seen a single time; 1.2% to 1.5% belongs to the top ten. Sequencing was carried out using PBMCs. All receptors derive from a woman under 40 in good health and CMV-seropositive. CDR3s include the opening cysteine and the closing phenylalanine or tryptophan. The D gene is left open where the match is weak. Some rows mark clone size as missing; the rest say once, few, many or name a class of expanded clone.

v_gene	abundance	j_gene	len	d_gene	CDR3aa	CDR3nt
TRBV6-5	-	TRBJ1-6	15	-	CASSYGWGANSPLHF	TGTGCCAGCAGTTACGGATGGGGAGCTAATTCACCCCTCCACTTT
TRBV10-3	-	TRBJ2-7	14	-	CAISVPGLSYEQYF	TGTGCCATCAGTGTACCAGGGCTCTCCTACGAGCAGTACTTC
TRBV14	-	TRBJ2-7	19	TRBD2	CASSQNPGLAGGPVHEQYF	TGTGCCAGCAGCCAAAATCCGGGGTTAGCGGGAGGGCCAGTCCACGAGCAGTACTTC
TRBV4-1	once	TRBJ1-2	15	TRBD1	CASSQGIGTGDGYTF	TGCGCCAGCAGCCAAGGAATCGGGACAGGGGATGGCTACACCTTC
TRBV19	once	TRBJ2-2	16	-	CASSIGEWANTGELFF	TGTGCCAGTAGTATCGGGGAATGGGCGAACACCGGGGAGCTGTTTTTT
TRBV6-5	few	TRBJ2-2	14	-	CASSYSREGGELFF	TGTGCCAGCAGTTACTCCCGGGAAGGCGGGGAGCTGTTTTTT
TRBV18	-	TRBJ1-5	16	-	CASSATPTGGSQPQHF	TGTGCCAGCTCAGCAACTCCGACAGGTGGAAGTCAGCCCCAGCATTTT
TRBV12-5	-	TRBJ2-2	13	-	CASATGVAGELFF	TGTGCTAGTGCTACCGGGGTTGCCGGGGAGCTGTTTTTT
TRBV10-1	-	TRBJ2-2	16	TRBD1	CASSESRTGADGELFF	TGCGCCAGCAGCGAGTCGCGGACAGGGGCTGACGGGGAGCTGTTTTTT
TRBV28	-	TRBJ2-5	13	-	CASSLLAVGTQYF	TGTGCCAGCAGTTTACTCGCGGTTGGGACCCAGTACTTC
TRBV6-4	-	TRBJ2-2	15	TRBD1	CASSRQGANTGELFF	TGTGCCAGCAGTAGACAGGGGGCGAACACCGGGGAGCTGTTTTTT
TRBV7-2	once	TRBJ2-1	17	TRBD2	CASSLGLAGRVIGEQFF	TGTGCCAGCAGCTTGGGACTAGCGGGACGGGTTATAGGGGAGCAGTTCTTC
TRBV9	few	TRBJ2-1	15	-	CASSVVNGNHNEQFF	TGTGCCAGCAGCGTAGTAAACGGGAACCACAATGAGCAGTTCTTC
TRBV28	-	TRBJ1-2	13	-	CASSSPTVHGYTF	TGTGCCAGCAGTTCCCCGACAGTCCATGGCTACACCTTC
TRBV11-1	-	TRBJ2-5	12	-	CASSLGAETQYF	TGTGCCAGCAGCTTAGGAGCAGAGACCCAGTACTTC
TRBV27	few	TRBJ2-7	17	-	CASSSNSLGAIRDEQYF	TGTGCCAGCAGTTCCAACTCCCTTGGGGCTATACGGGACGAGCAGTACTTC
TRBV10-3	once	TRBJ2-2	16	-	CAISESGGMGTGELFF	TGTGCCATCAGTGAGTCGGGGGGAATGGGCACCGGGGAGCTGTTTTTT
TRBV7-2	-	TRBJ1-5	13	-	CASSLADNQPQHF	TGTGCCAGCAGCCTGGCCGACAATCAGCCCCAGCATTTT
TRBV28	-	TRBJ2-7	18	TRBD1	CASSSPSPRTGGIYEQYF	TGTGCCAGCAGTTCCCCATCTCCCCGGACAGGGGGCATCTACGAGCAGTACTTC
TRBV5-6	-	TRBJ2-1	14	TRBD2	CASRGGLAIDEQFF	TGTGCCAGCAGGGGGGGACTAGCTATCGATGAGCAGTTCTTC
TRBV6-6	-	TRBJ2-1	13	-	CASSYGSPNEQFF	TGTGCCAGCAGTTACGGTAGCCCCAATGAGCAGTTCTTC
TRBV30	-	TRBJ1-3	13	-	CAWSPTGGNTIYF	TGTGCCTGGAGCCCAACGGGAGGAAACACCATATATTTT
TRBV5-6	-	TRBJ1-1	16	TRBD1	CASSTTTTGGWAEAFF	TGTGCCAGCAGCACTACCACCACAGGGGGCTGGGCTGAAGCTTTCTTT
TRBV28	-	TRBJ2-5	15	TRBD2	CASSLGLAGEETQYF	TGTGCCAGCAGTTTGGGACTAGCGGGAGAGGAGACCCAGTACTTC
TRBV13	once	TRBJ2-5	15	TRBD1	CASSPAGTDQETQYF	TGTGCCAGCAGCCCCGCCGGGACAGACCAAGAGACCCAGTACTTC
TRBV2	-	TRBJ2-7	13	-	CASLQEGTNEQYF	TGTGCCAGCTTACAAGAGGGCACCAACGAGCAGTACTTC
TRBV6-1	-	TRBJ2-2	16	-	CASSEIGGFDTGELFF	TGTGCCAGCAGTGAAATAGGAGGATTCGACACCGGGGAGCTGTTTTTT
TRBV5-1	-	TRBJ2-1	16	TRBD2	CASSGGGTSGYNEQFF	TGCGCCAGCAGCGGGGGGGGGACTAGCGGCTACAATGAGCAGTTCTTC
TRBV4-3	-	TRBJ2-3	17	TRBD1	CASSQEGAAGGPDTQYF	TGCGCCAGCAGCCAAGAGGGGGCGGCAGGGGGACCAGATACGCAGTATTTT
TRBV10-3	-	TRBJ1-5	13	TRBD1	CAIREDRDQPQHF	TGTGCCATCAGGGAGGACAGGGATCAGCCCCAGCATTTT
TRBV28	-	TRBJ2-7	16	TRBD2	CASRAPSRTSGYEQYF	TGTGCCAGCAGAGCCCCTTCTCGGACTAGCGGCTACGAGCAGTACTTC
TRBV6-6	-	TRBJ1-1	13	-	CASSYRGGTEAFF	TGTGCCAGCAGTTACCGGGGAGGCACTGAAGCTTTCTTT
TRBV19	once	TRBJ2-7	18	TRBD2	CASSTQRTSGRIPYEQYF	TGTGCCAGTAGTACCCAACGAACTAGCGGGAGAATCCCCTACGAGCAGTACTTC
TRBV7-2	-	TRBJ2-7	12	-	CASTEGGAEQYF	TGTGCCAGCACCGAGGGGGGGGCCGAGCAGTACTTC
TRBV5-4	-	TRBJ1-2	15	-	CASSLRIDSAYGYTF	TGTGCCAGCAGCTTGAGGATTGACAGCGCCTATGGCTACACCTTC
TRBV27	-	TRBJ2-1	15	-	CASSLLGGAYNEQFF	TGTGCCAGCAGTCTCCTAGGTGGCGCCTACAATGAGCAGTTCTTC
TRBV5-1	-	TRBJ2-5	14	TRBD1	CASSTGQAQETQYF	TGCGCCAGCAGTACAGGACAGGCCCAAGAGACCCAGTACTTC
TRBV7-3	-	TRBJ1-3	13	-	CASSLDGGDTIYF	TGTGCCAGCAGCCTGGACGGGGGGGACACCATATATTTT